Listed here are 6 T cell receptor beta chains from one sample, sequenced in a study of CD8 T cells in Susac syndrome. With random hexamers, roughly 0.45 to 1 ug RNA was reverse transcribed. TCRdb itself ran the immunoSEQ multiplex PCR reads through MiXCR, one entry per CDR3 protein. This table holds some 100,000 distinct CDR3 sequences, around 94% found once. The specimen sequenced was CD4+ T cells from PBMCs. These receptors were collected from a human donor with multiple sclerosis.

This clonotype was seen a single time. The V and J genes are TRBV3-1 and TRBJ1-3, with D hard to call. Germline values: CDR1 LGHDT, CDR2 YNNKEL (reference sequence). V lost 1 base and J lost 1, with 5 bases in between. This CDR3 has 14 residues. CDR3 in DNA: TGTGCCAGCAGCCAAGGAGAATCTGGAAACACCATATATTTT. Translating it yields CASSQGESGNTIYF.

This clonotype came up once. This chain joins TRBV28 and TRBJ2-2; D gene uncertain. Trimming pared 8 bases from V and 8 bases from J, leaving 12 bases between. The CDR3 spans 12 residues. Germline loops: CDR1 MDHEN, CDR2 SYDVKM. The CDR3 sequence is CASVSGAGELFF. The CDR3 DNA reads as TGTGCCAGCGTTTCCGGAGCTGGGGAGCTGTTTTTT.

This chain uses TRBV29-1 with TRBJ1-6; D possibly corresponds to TRBD1 (6 bases). Trimming removed 4 bases from V and 8 bases from J, with 9 bases in between. Germline values: CDR1 SQVTM, CDR2 ANQGSEA. The CDR3 is 12 residues long. The CDR3 reads CSVGDKYSPLHF. The CDR3 DNA reads TGCAGCGTTGGGGACAAATATTCACCCCTCCACTTT.

V gene TRBV10-2 combines with J gene TRBJ1-3; no reliable D call. V lost 8 bases and J 4 bases, leaving 9 bases between the germline ends. Germline lookup yields CDR1 WSHSY and CDR2 SAAADI. The CDR3 is 12 residues long. The CDR3 reads CASREPGNTIYF. DNA of the CDR3: TGCGCCAGCCGCGAACCGGGAAACACCATATATTTT.

V gene TRBV20-1 combines with J gene TRBJ2-5; TRBD1 or TRBD2 may be the D gene (5 bases each). V was clipped by 6 bases and J by 4 bases, with 12 bases between them. This CDR3 has 12 amino acids. Germline V gives CDR1 DFQATT, CDR2 SNEGSKA (reference sequence). CDR3 residues: CSANTGRETQYF. CDR3 bases: TGCAGTGCCAACACGGGGCGAGAGACCCAGTACTTC.

The chain has TRBV5-1 and TRBJ2-3; the D call may be TRBD1 or TRBD2 (5 bases each). Germline V lookup: CDR1 SGHRS, CDR2 YFSETQ. The CDR3 covers 14 residues. Between the trimmed V and J ends, which lost 4 bases and 3 bases, there was a span of 12 bases. CDR3 protein: CASSRFEGTDTQYF. The DNA of the CDR3 is TGCGCCAGCAGCCGTTTTGAGGGGACAGATACGCAGTATTTT.